The rows below give T cell receptor beta chains drawn from one sample of a study of T cell repertoires and HLA-DP antigens. The repertoire was sequenced with immunoSEQ multiplex PCR; TCRdb's copy has only in-frame clones and lacks some. In the table there are approximately 110,000 clones, around 93% of which are singletons. No cognate antigen is known for these TCRs. Sequenced: CD4+ T cells from PBMCs. The origin of the receptors is a woman aged 18-30 years in good health and CMV-seronegative. CDR3s include the opening cysteine and the closing phenylalanine or tryptophan. The order of the fields is V gene, J gene, D gene, CDR3 protein. A D gene is named only where the DNA matches it firmly.

v_gene: TRBV10-3; j_gene: TRBJ2-1; d_gene: TRBD1; CDR3aa: CAISESDRGGNEQFF
v_gene: TRBV5-4; j_gene: TRBJ2-1; d_gene: NA; CDR3aa: CASSFPGGLYNEQFF
v_gene: TRBV6-5; j_gene: TRBJ2-5; d_gene: TRBD2; CDR3aa: CASRLLAGDETQYF
v_gene: TRBV29-1; j_gene: TRBJ1-3; d_gene: TRBD1; CDR3aa: CSVGGDRDGNTIYF
v_gene: TRBV9; j_gene: TRBJ2-4; d_gene: TRBD2; CDR3aa: CASSAGTSGSQVAKNIQYF
v_gene: TRBV5-6; j_gene: TRBJ1-5; d_gene: TRBD1; CDR3aa: CASSDDRGRNQPQHF
v_gene: TRBV5-6; j_gene: TRBJ2-7; d_gene: TRBD1; CDR3aa: CASSRDRGREQYF
v_gene: TRBV6-6; j_gene: TRBJ2-7; d_gene: NA; CDR3aa: CASSFGSGPYEQYF
v_gene: TRBV5-6; j_gene: TRBJ2-1; d_gene: NA; CDR3aa: CASSYPTSPPTMTQFF
v_gene: TRBV10-2; j_gene: TRBJ2-5; d_gene: TRBD2; CDR3aa: CASNQRGQETQYF
v_gene: TRBV5-4; j_gene: TRBJ1-1; d_gene: TRBD1; CDR3aa: CASSPTGERAEAFF
v_gene: TRBV19; j_gene: TRBJ1-2; d_gene: TRBD1; CDR3aa: CASRRTGGYGYTF
v_gene: TRBV4-2; j_gene: TRBJ2-5; d_gene: NA; CDR3aa: CASSSGEQETQYF
v_gene: TRBV21-1; j_gene: TRBJ2-7; d_gene: NA; CDR3aa: CASSKNHGRDTTYEQYF
v_gene: TRBV11-2; j_gene: TRBJ1-1; d_gene: TRBD1; CDR3aa: CASSLTGGNTEAFF
v_gene: TRBV28; j_gene: TRBJ1-3; d_gene: TRBD1; CDR3aa: CAITQNQGASGNTIYF
v_gene: TRBV5-6; j_gene: TRBJ1-3; d_gene: NA; CDR3aa: CASSFRVSGNTIYF
v_gene: TRBV5-6; j_gene: TRBJ2-7; d_gene: TRBD2; CDR3aa: CASSLGLAGEYEQYF
v_gene: TRBV6-1; j_gene: TRBJ2-3; d_gene: TRBD2; CDR3aa: CASSGGTISTDTQYF
v_gene: TRBV6-1; j_gene: TRBJ2-5; d_gene: NA; CDR3aa: CASRTWNRETQYF
v_gene: TRBV19; j_gene: TRBJ1-1; d_gene: TRBD1; CDR3aa: CASSATGTGATEAFF
v_gene: TRBV5-1; j_gene: TRBJ1-4; d_gene: NA; CDR3aa: CASSPPGSNEKLFF
v_gene: TRBV14; j_gene: TRBJ2-3; d_gene: NA; CDR3aa: CASSHKIGSVSTDTQYF
v_gene: TRBV6-5; j_gene: TRBJ1-1; d_gene: TRBD1; CDR3aa: CASRRGQNTEAFF
v_gene: TRBV11-2; j_gene: TRBJ2-7; d_gene: NA; CDR3aa: CASSLQASYEQYF
v_gene: TRBV2; j_gene: TRBJ2-4; d_gene: NA; CDR3aa: CASNPDTAKNIQYF
v_gene: TRBV18; j_gene: TRBJ1-4; d_gene: NA; CDR3aa: CASSPWGAGEKLFF
v_gene: TRBV19; j_gene: TRBJ1-5; d_gene: NA; CDR3aa: CAVSVTGGGRQPQHF
v_gene: TRBV5-6; j_gene: TRBJ1-6; d_gene: NA; CDR3aa: CASSLRGRHNSPLHF
v_gene: TRBV2; j_gene: TRBJ2-3; d_gene: NA; CDR3aa: CASSAFVGLRSTDTQYF
v_gene: TRBV7-6; j_gene: TRBJ2-7; d_gene: NA; CDR3aa: CASSLHFDSVYEQYF
v_gene: TRBV30; j_gene: TRBJ2-7; d_gene: NA; CDR3aa: CAWSVGGRYEQYF
v_gene: TRBV7-9; j_gene: TRBJ1-2; d_gene: NA; CDR3aa: CASSPAWGVGDGYTF
v_gene: TRBV5-1; j_gene: TRBJ1-6; d_gene: NA; CDR3aa: CASSRDSYNSPLHF
v_gene: TRBV2; j_gene: TRBJ1-2; d_gene: NA; CDR3aa: CASAGEPLNGYTF
v_gene: TRBV14; j_gene: TRBJ2-3; d_gene: NA; CDR3aa: CASSQGPSRYTDTQYF
v_gene: TRBV6-1; j_gene: TRBJ2-3; d_gene: NA; CDR3aa: CASVASGTDTQYF
v_gene: TRBV5-1; j_gene: TRBJ2-5; d_gene: NA; CDR3aa: CASSLMGAVRETQYF
v_gene: TRBV4-3; j_gene: TRBJ1-2; d_gene: NA; CDR3aa: CASSQSGGPVNYGYTF
v_gene: TRBV28; j_gene: TRBJ1-1; d_gene: TRBD1; CDR3aa: CATFRQGGVMNTEAFF
v_gene: TRBV11-2; j_gene: TRBJ2-1; d_gene: NA; CDR3aa: CASRNLPRDLSEQFF
v_gene: TRBV9; j_gene: TRBJ2-5; d_gene: NA; CDR3aa: CASSVEGIAETQYF
v_gene: TRBV5-1; j_gene: TRBJ2-1; d_gene: TRBD2; CDR3aa: CASSFGGVRSEQFF
v_gene: TRBV18; j_gene: TRBJ2-3; d_gene: TRBD1; CDR3aa: CASSPRTGGPDTQYF
v_gene: TRBV4-3; j_gene: TRBJ1-6; d_gene: NA; CDR3aa: CASSQEGQTDSPLHF
v_gene: TRBV19; j_gene: TRBJ1-5; d_gene: NA; CDR3aa: CASSIGGGPHQPQHF
v_gene: TRBV27; j_gene: TRBJ1-5; d_gene: TRBD1; CDR3aa: CASSPRQGQGNQPQHF
v_gene: TRBV19; j_gene: TRBJ1-5; d_gene: TRBD1; CDR3aa: CASSTGTGGVQPQHF
v_gene: TRBV7-7; j_gene: TRBJ2-5; d_gene: NA; CDR3aa: CASSLLGETQYF
v_gene: TRBV5-1; j_gene: TRBJ2-3; d_gene: NA; CDR3aa: CASSLVGQLGRTQYF
v_gene: TRBV11-2; j_gene: TRBJ1-3; d_gene: NA; CDR3aa: CASSLDLGVHSGNTIYF
v_gene: TRBV5-5; j_gene: TRBJ1-6; d_gene: NA; CDR3aa: CASSLGGSYNSPLHF
v_gene: TRBV6-1; j_gene: TRBJ1-2; d_gene: TRBD1; CDR3aa: CASSPLGQNYGYTF
v_gene: TRBV7-9; j_gene: TRBJ1-6; d_gene: NA; CDR3aa: CASSLAGAYNSPLHF
v_gene: TRBV5-1; j_gene: TRBJ2-7; d_gene: NA; CDR3aa: CASSLYAATYEQYF
v_gene: TRBV15; j_gene: TRBJ2-5; d_gene: NA; CDR3aa: CATSRTRSNQETQYF
v_gene: TRBV30; j_gene: TRBJ2-1; d_gene: NA; CDR3aa: CAKRAGRNNEQFF
v_gene: TRBV7-3; j_gene: TRBJ2-3; d_gene: TRBD2; CDR3aa: CASSLLRGDTDTQYF
v_gene: TRBV18; j_gene: TRBJ2-2; d_gene: TRBD1; CDR3aa: CASSPRQGAEAALFF